The sample holds a few counts of the clone carrying this TCR beta chain. As yet, its antigen is unknown. The entry originates in a study of persistence of HIV-infected CD4 T cells. Study information: CD4+ T cells responding to CMV or HIV-1 Gag were isolated.

The libraries were made with immunoSEQ version 4 in survey mode. Repertoires were generated with immunoSEQ multiplex PCR, while TCRdb's copy carries only in-frame clones and drops some. The repertoire includes about 48,000 clones, about 81% of them detected once, and under 3.5% sits in the top ten. Lysates of CMV-infected fibroblasts at approximately 10 ug/mL stimulated these cells. Sorted nonresponding memory CD4+ T cells were CD40L-negative, CD69-negative, CD45RO-high. Germline V gives CDR1 GTSNPN, CDR2 SVGIG (reference sequence). The CDR3 consists of 13 residues. V shed 0 bases, J shed 14 bases, and the junction held 10 bases outside the gene matches.

The specimen was CD4+ T cells sorted from PBMCs after roughly 18-hour stimulation, collected from a patient who received antiretroviral therapy. The chain carries TRBV30 and TRBJ1-2; TRBD1 matches at 9 bases. This receptor was obtained from an adult man with HIV who was CMV-seropositive. As DNA, the CDR3 is TGTGCCTGGAGTGTACTTGGACAGGGGACGCAAACCTTC. Amino acids: CAWSVLGQGTQTF. Full variable domain (rest looked up from reference TRBV30 and TRBJ1-2): SQTIHQWPATLVQPVGSPLSLECTVEGTSNPNLYWYRQAAGRGLQLLFYSVGIGQISSEVPQNLSASRPQDRQFILSSKKLLLSDSGFYLCAWSVLGQGTQTFGSGTRLTVV.